These T cell receptor beta chains were read from a single sample in a study of blood T cell repertoires in COVID-19. Clones were read by immunoSEQ multiplex PCR, and TCRdb kept only the in-frame ones, dropping some. The sample gives around 300,000 clones, about 90% of which show up once; about 2.5% is in the top ten. Sequencing used peripheral blood. Receptor source: a man aged 18 to 30 with active or convalescent COVID-19. The CDR3 runs from the conserved cysteine through the conserved F or W. D genes are given only for firm matches. Clone size is stated in some rows and not others, as once, few, many or a class when expanded.

V gene	J gene	clone size	D gene	CDR3 length	CDR3 DNA	CDR3 protein
TRBV7-2	TRBJ2-2	once	.	13	TGTGCCAGCAGCTTCTCGAGGGCCGGGGAGCTGTTTTTT	CASSFSRAGELFF
TRBV3-1/TRBV3-2	TRBJ2-1	.	TRBD1	16	TGTGCCAGCAGCCATTGGGACAGGGTGGCATACAATGAGCAGTTCTTC	CASSHWDRVAYNEQFF
TRBV5-5	TRBJ1-2	.	.	13	TGTGCCAGCAGCTTCTCCGGGACAAGGGACTACACCTTC	CASSFSGTRDYTF
TRBV27	TRBJ2-5	.	TRBD2	18	TGTGCCAGCAGCCCCTTAGGTACTAGCGGAGCTTTCGTGGAGACCCAGTACTTC	CASSPLGTSGAFVETQYF
TRBV2	TRBJ2-3	.	TRBD2	17	TGTGCCAGCAGTGAATCGCGGGGGGGCCATGGCACAGATACGCAGTATTTT	CASSESRGGHGTDTQYF
TRBV4-1	TRBJ2-2	.	TRBD1	16	TGCGCCAGCAGCCTTCCGACAGGGTATCTACCCGGGGAGCTGTTTTTT	CASSLPTGYLPGELFF
TRBV6-6	TRBJ2-5	.	TRBD2	24	TGTGCCAGCAGTCAAACCCGCTCCGGGAAAAGTCGGCTAGCGGGGGCCCCACGGAGAGAGACCCAGTACTTC	CASSQTRSGKSRLAGAPRRETQYF
TRBV15	TRBJ2-4	once	TRBD1	16	TGTGCCACCAGCAGAGGTGAAACAGGGGTCAAAAACATTCAGTACTTC	CATSRGETGVKNIQYF
TRBV23-1	TRBJ1-5	.	.	13	TGCGCCAGCGCAGGTCGAAGAGTTCAGCCCCAGCATTTT	CASAGRRVQPQHF
TRBV7-2	TRBJ1-6	.	TRBD1	14	TGTGCCAGCAGCCAACAGGGGCTACGGTCACCCCTCCACTTT	CASSQQGLRSPLHF
TRBV28	TRBJ1-1	.	TRBD1	14	TGTGCCAGCAGAACAGGGGTGACGGCCACTGAAGCTTTCTTT	CASRTGVTATEAFF
TRBV19	TRBJ2-7	.	.	14	TGTGCCAGTAGTAGGGGGACATACTCCTACGAGCAGTACTTC	CASSRGTYSYEQYF
TRBV5-1	TRBJ2-5	.	TRBD1	16	TGCGCCAGCAGCTTGCCCCTGACAGGGGGGTTAGAGACCCAGTACTTC	CASSLPLTGGLETQYF
TRBV3-1/TRBV3-2	TRBJ2-5	.	.	14	TGTGCCAGCAGCCAAGCCCCAGGCCGGGAGACCCAGTACTTC	CASSQAPGRETQYF
TRBV5-1	TRBJ1-1	.	.	13	TGCGCCAGCAGCTTGGACAGCCACACTGAAGCTTTCTTT	CASSLDSHTEAFF
TRBV3-1/TRBV3-2	TRBJ2-1	many	TRBD1	14	TGTGCCAGCAGCCGATCAGGGACAGACGACCGGCGGTTCTTC	CASSRSGTDDRRFF
TRBV12-5	TRBJ2-5	.	TRBD2	18	TGTGCTAGTGGTTTGGGAGGACTAGCGGGGGGGCACCAAGAGACCCAGTACTTC	CASGLGGLAGGHQETQYF
TRBV25-1	TRBJ1-1	.	.	15	TGTGCCAGCGGTGAGTGGAGGGGTGATGACACTGAAGCTTTCTTT	CASGEWRGDDTEAFF
TRBV2	TRBJ1-1	.	.	11	TGTGCCAGCAGTGCGTACACTGAAGCTTTCTTT	CASSAYTEAFF